The 29 T cell receptor beta chains listed next were all sequenced from one sample in a study of T-cell reconstitution after alpha-beta-depleted transplantation in children. Preparation of the TCRbeta library was carried out with unique molecular identifiers. TCRdb redid the calling of the PCR reads with MiXCR, one entry per CDR3 protein. The sample includes about 210,000 distinct CDR3 sequences, approximately 17% seen only once; the top ten take 43%. This sample comprised PBMCs, mostly from graft donor cells, obtained 360 days after TCRalphabeta/CD19-depleted stem cell transplant. Receptors originate from a male patient between 2 and 10 years old who had a stem cell transplant for acute lymphoblastic leukemia, so the T cells may come from the graft donor.

The rearrangement joins TRBV6-2 or TRBV6-3 to TRBJ2-7; D is possibly TRBD1 (6 bases). Per the germline V gene, CDR1 is MNHEY and CDR2 is SVGEGT. Between the trimmed V and J ends, which lost 5 bases and 6 bases, there was a span of 20 bases. This CDR3 comprises 15 residues. The CDR3: CASSLGPTGNREQYF. The DNA for the CDR3 is TGTGCCAGCAGTCTGGGACCAACAGGGAATCGCGAGCAGTACTTC.

In this sample, this clonotype turned up a few times. The chain is built from TRBV20-1 and TRBJ1-5; TRBD1 matches at 8 bases. The CDR3 extends over 16 amino acids. Germline CDR1 and CDR2: DFQATT and SNEGSKA (reference sequence). V was clipped by 4 bases and J by 0 bases; unmatched bases: 8. The CDR3: CSAKAWTGNSNQPQHF. The CDR3 DNA sequence: TGCAGTGCTAAAGCTTGGACAGGGAATAGCAATCAGCCCCAGCATTTT.

The chain has TRBV5-6 and TRBJ1-5; D gene ambiguous. Germline V gene lookup returns CDR1 SGHDT and CDR2 YYEEEE. This CDR3 has 17 residues. The V and J ends lost 2 bases and 2 bases respectively, with 17 bases between them. CDR3 region: CASSFRAANFGNQPQHF. The CDR3 DNA reads TGTGCCAGCAGCTTTAGGGCAGCGAATTTTGGCAATCAGCCCCAGCATTTT.

The gene calls are TRBV5-1 and TRBJ2-5; D is unclear. Germline CDR1 reads SGHRS; CDR2 reads YFSETQ. The CDR3 runs 14 residues. V gave up 0 bases and J gave up 3 bases, with 9 bases separating them. As DNA, the CDR3 is TGCGCCAGCAGCTTGGATTCAGTAGAAGAGACCCAGTACTTC. The encoded protein is CASSLDSVEETQYF.

This chain connects TRBV28 to TRBJ2-3; a weak D match, TRBD2 (6 bases). Trimming pared 3 bases from V and 2 bases from J, leaving 12 bases between. Germline V gives CDR1 MDHEN, CDR2 SYDVKM. The CDR3 is 15 amino acids. The CDR3 nucleotides are TGTGCCAGCAGTTTCAACGGCGGGGTCACAGATACGCAGTATTTT. Translating gives CASSFNGGVTDTQYF.

The chain links TRBV25-1 to TRBJ2-1; D is undetermined. Germline V gene lookup returns CDR1 MGHDK and CDR2 SYGVNS. Trimming cost V 1 base and J 4 bases, with 5 bases left between them. CDR3 length equals 13 residues. The CDR3 DNA reads TGTGCCAGCAGTGAATTTGAGTACAATGAGCAGTTCTTC. Its translation is CASSEFEYNEQFF.

Only a few counts were recorded for this clonotype. The chain joins TRBV5-1 to TRBJ2-4; 11 bases agree with TRBD2. From germline, CDR1 is SGHRS and CDR2 YFSETQ. The CDR3 contains 16 residues. V shed 4 bases, J shed 0 bases, and the junction held 3 bases outside the gene matches. The DNA for the CDR3 is TGCGCCAGCAGCGGGGGACTAGCGGTAGCCAAAAACATTCAGTACTTC. Translated: CASSGGLAVAKNIQYF.

The table lists this clonotype with many counts. The CDR3 loop reads CASSLFGGANEQFF. In nucleotides, the CDR3 is TGCGCCAGCAGCTTATTTGGGGGGGCCAATGAGCAGTTCTTC. The gene calls are TRBV5-1 and TRBJ2-1; D may be TRBD2 (7 bases). Germline CDR1 and CDR2: SGHRS and YFSETQ. V was clipped by 2 bases and J by 6 bases, with 12 bases between them. This CDR3 spans 14 amino acids.

This clonotype was observed a few times. The chain recombines TRBV4-3 with TRBJ2-1; weak D call: TRBD1 (6 bases). Germline-derived CDR1 and CDR2 are LGHNA and YSLEER. The CDR3 is 16 amino acids. V was clipped by 4 bases and J by 0 bases, with 13 bases between them. CDR3 amino acids: CASSRDLQGSYNEQFF. The CDR3 DNA reads as TGCGCCAGCAGCCGGGATTTACAGGGCTCCTACAATGAGCAGTTCTTC.

This clonotype showed up just a few times. V is TRBV10-3 and J is TRBJ1-2; D unclear. Germline V gives CDR1 ENHRY, CDR2 SYGVKD. This CDR3 has 15 amino acids. The ends were cut back, 2 bases at V and 0 bases at J, with 10 bases in the middle. The CDR3 coding sequence is TGTGCCATCAGTGAGGAAGGTGGAACTAACTATGGCTACACCTTC. Residues: CAISEEGGTNYGYTF.

This clonotype has a handful of counts. The chain employs TRBV10-3 and TRBJ2-7, with TRBD1 as a possible D gene (6 bases). Trimming took off 4 bases at V and 2 bases at J, with 24 bases between the two ends. The CDR3 spans 18 residues. CDR1 and CDR2 from the germline V gene are ENHRY and SYGVKD. The CDR3 spells CAISGAVTDRPGTYEQYF. CDR3 DNA sequence: TGTGCCATCAGTGGGGCGGTGACGGACAGACCCGGCACCTACGAGCAGTACTTC.

This clonotype was seen only a few times. The chain employs TRBV3-1 and TRBJ2-1; maybe TRBD1 (6 bases). Germline V gives CDR1 LGHDT, CDR2 YNNKEL (reference sequence). Trimming pared 2 bases from V and 4 bases from J, leaving 18 bases between. The CDR3 totals 17 residues. The CDR3 sequence: CASSQLVMGTNYNEQFF. The CDR3 coding sequence is TGTGCCAGCAGCCAATTGGTGATGGGGACAAATTACAATGAGCAGTTCTTC.

This clonotype was observed a handful of times. The rearrangement joins TRBV20-1 to TRBJ2-7, with D perhaps assigned TRBD1 or TRBD2 (6 bases each). This CDR3 region has 15 residues. Between the trimmed V and J ends, which lost 3 bases and 3 bases, there was a span of 18 bases. The germline CDR1 and CDR2 sequences are DFQATT and SNEGSKA (reference sequence). The CDR3 region is CSARGGATAFYEQYF. Written as DNA, the CDR3 is TGCAGTGCTAGGGGGGGCGCCACCGCTTTCTACGAGCAGTACTTC.

The J gene is TRBJ2-1, the V gene TRBV29-1, with a weak D call TRBD2 (6 bases). CDR3 length: 14 amino acids. V shed 7 bases and J shed 7 bases, with 20 bases lying between them. Germline V gene data show CDR1 as SQVTM and CDR2 as ANQGSEA. Here the CDR3 DNA reads TGCAGCGGCAGCCGGACTAAGAGCGGGAATGAGCAGTTCTTC. Amino acid sequence: CSGSRTKSGNEQFF.

This clonotype appeared many times. V is TRBV12-3 or TRBV12-4 and J is TRBJ2-2; the D gene is possibly TRBD1 (5 bases). The CDR3 sequence is 12 residues long. Trimming cost V 4 bases and J 7 bases, with 7 bases left between them. This chain's CDR3 is CASSSDSGELFF. The CDR3 DNA reads as TGTGCCAGCAGTTCAGACAGCGGGGAGCTGTTTTTT.

This clonotype was seen a handful of times. The chain joins TRBV12-3 or TRBV12-4 to TRBJ2-1; 8 bases map to TRBD1. This CDR3 has 14 residues. V lost 4 bases and J lost 6; bases outside the gene matches: 5. The CDR3 loop is CASSYLTGGNEQFF. The CDR3 coding sequence is TGTGCCAGCAGTTACCTAACAGGGGGCAATGAGCAGTTCTTC.

The genes are TRBV2 and TRBJ1-2, with D maybe TRBD1 (6 bases). V shed 7 bases and J shed 1 base, with 16 bases lying between them. Germline assignment: CDR1 SNHLY and CDR2 FYNNEI. This CDR3 is 15 amino acids long. The CDR3 spells CASKVTGPVNYGYTF. CDR3 nucleotide sequence: TGTGCCAGCAAAGTGACAGGCCCCGTTAACTATGGCTACACCTTC.

As DNA, the CDR3 is TGCAGTGCTAGACAGCTAGCGGGCTCCTACAATGAGCAGTTCTTC. Translation: CSARQLAGSYNEQFF. V usage is TRBV20-1 and J usage is TRBJ2-1, with 8 bases aligning to TRBD2. Losses at the gene ends were 2 bases for V and 0 bases for J; bases not matched to a gene: 3. Germline V CDR1 and CDR2: DFQATT, SNEGSKA (reference sequence). The CDR3 loop spans 15 amino acids.

This clonotype was counted at least ten times. The rearrangement uses TRBV12-3 or TRBV12-4 and TRBJ2-1; TRBD2 matches 8 bases. V was pared by 0 bases and J by 4 bases, with 8 bases of the junction left unmatched. CDR3 size: 17 residues. CDR3 loop: CASSLALAGGGYNEQFF. Here the CDR3 DNA reads TGTGCCAGCAGTTTAGCGCTGGCGGGAGGCGGTTACAATGAGCAGTTCTTC.

The chain couples TRBV30 to TRBJ1-1; D perhaps matches TRBD1 (5 bases). Germline CDR1 and CDR2: GTSNPN and SVGIG (reference sequence). The CDR3 length is 16 residues. Trimming shortened V by 2 bases and J by 1 base, and 17 bases separated the two germline ends. The CDR3 DNA sequence: TGTGCCTGGAGTCGGTGGGGGATATCAGCGAACACTGAAGCTTTCTTT. Protein product: CAWSRWGISANTEAFF.

This clonotype has ten or more counts. The chain joins TRBV29-1 to TRBJ2-2; D gene uncertain. Trimming removed 7 bases at V and 6 bases at J, with 6 bases between. The CDR3 contains 10 residues. Germline V CDR1 and CDR2: SQVTM, ANQGSEA. Here the CDR3 DNA reads TGCAGCGCCGTGGCCGGGGAGCTGTTTTTT. Its translation is CSAVAGELFF.

This clonotype was detected only a few times. This chain links TRBV15 with TRBJ2-7; the match to TRBD1 covers 12 bases. CDR3 length: 14 residues. The V and J ends lost 4 bases and 7 bases, in that order; junction bases with no gene match: 5. Germline values: CDR1 LNHNV, CDR2 YYDKDF (reference sequence). As DNA, the CDR3 is TGTGCCACCAGCATGGGACAGGGGGCGGGGGAGCAGTACTTC. This translates into CATSMGQGAGEQYF.

Worth noting for this clonotype: Since a much larger clone is just one base distant, this may be a read error. The rearrangement uses TRBV12-3 or TRBV12-4 and TRBJ1-1; D remains ambiguous. The CDR3 runs to 11 residues. CDR3 nucleotides: TGTACCAGCAGGATTAACACTGAAGCTTTCTTT. Amino acids: CTSRINTEAFF.

Here the CDR3 DNA reads TGCAGCGCTGGCCTAGCGGGGGCGCGCCGAAGTCTCGAGCAGTACTTC. Encoded protein: CSAGLAGARRSLEQYF. V gene TRBV20-1 combines with J gene TRBJ2-7; 10 positions agree with TRBD2. The CDR3 totals 16 residues. CDR1 and CDR2 (germline): DFQATT, SNEGSKA (reference sequence).

This clonotype turned up a few times. V usage is TRBV5-1 and J usage is TRBJ2-7, with D unclear. Germline V gives CDR1 SGHRS, CDR2 YFSETQ. The CDR3 spans 16 residues. Trimming cost V 0 bases and J 2 bases, with 15 bases left between them. The CDR3 protein is CASSLGGSQIPYEQYF. CDR3 sequence (DNA): TGCGCCAGCAGCTTGGGTGGCAGTCAAATTCCCTACGAGCAGTACTTC. Looking up the rest from reference TRBV5-1 and TRBJ2-7 gives the full variable domain: KAGVTQTPRYLIKTRGQQVTLSCSPISGHRSVSWYQQTPGQGLQFLFEYFSETQRNKGNFPGRFSGRQFSNSRSEMNVSTLELGDSALYLCASSLGGSQIPYEQYFGPGTRLTVT.

The V gene is TRBV25-1, the J gene TRBJ2-6; D may be TRBD1 (5 bases). Germline V gene lookup returns CDR1 MGHDK and CDR2 SYGVNS. This CDR3 has 17 residues. Trimming took off 4 bases at V and 0 bases at J, with 13 bases between the two ends. This CDR3 is CASSGQNRTSGANVLTF. Here the CDR3 DNA reads TGTGCCAGCAGTGGCCAGAACAGGACCTCTGGGGCCAACGTCCTGACTTTC.

The chain combines TRBV3-1 with TRBJ1-1, with D unclear. In germline, CDR1 is LGHDT, CDR2 YNNKEL (reference sequence). The CDR3 sequence is 13 residues long. V was shortened by 2 bases and J by 5 bases, with 9 bases between the two germline ends. CDR3 region: CASSQTYRTEAFF. The CDR3 DNA reads as TGTGCCAGCAGCCAAACCTACAGAACTGAAGCTTTCTTT.

V gene TRBV5-5 combines with J gene TRBJ2-7, with D perhaps being TRBD1 or TRBD2 (5 bases each). Germline CDR1 SGHKS, CDR2 YYEKEE (reference sequence). The ends were cut back, 5 bases at V and 2 bases at J, with 14 bases in the middle. The CDR3 spans 14 residues. The CDR3 region is CASRWGPRAYEQYF. The CDR3 DNA reads as TGTGCCAGCAGGTGGGGACCAAGGGCCTACGAGCAGTACTTC.

This clonotype was recorded a few times. The chain is built from TRBV3-1 and TRBJ2-1; unclear D gene. V dropped 3 bases and J dropped 1 base, with 4 bases sitting between them. Germline values: CDR1 LGHDT, CDR2 YNNKEL (reference sequence). The CDR3 covers 13 residues. In nucleotides, the CDR3 is TGTGCCAGCAGCCATCTATCCTACAATGAGCAGTTCTTC. This encodes CASSHLSYNEQFF.